This T cell receptor beta chain emerged from a study of blood T cell repertoires in COVID-19. The assay was immunoSEQ multiplex PCR, and TCRdb's table has in-frame clones only and misses some. The profile shows 150,000 or so clones, 84% of them singletons. The V gene lost 6 bases and the J gene lost 4 bases, with 16 bases spanning the gap. This CDR3 is built from 15 residues. The germline V gene has CDR1 SGHDT and CDR2 YYEEEE. The receptor was derived from a woman in her forties or fifties who had been exposed to COVID-19. The specimen was PBMCs or T cells enriched from blood (not recorded which). The chain couples TRBV5-6 to TRBJ2-2, with D hard to call. The CDR3 region is CASTEPRLRTGELFF. CDR3 nucleotide sequence: TGTGCCAGCACCGAACCGAGGCTACGCACCGGGGAGCTGTTTTTT. Full variable domain (outside the CDR3, taken from reference TRBV5-6 and TRBJ2-2): DAGVTQSPTHLIKTRGQQVTLRCSPKSGHDTVSWYQQALGQGPQFIFQYYEEEERQRGNFPDRFSGHQFPNYSSELNVNALLLGDSALYLCASTEPRLRTGELFFGEGSRLTVL.